This T cell receptor beta chain was recorded in a study of OX40 agonist ivuxolimab in advanced cancers. Trimming at V came to 9 bases and at J to 7 bases, leaving 12 bases not matched to a gene. The CDR3 is 16 residues long. Germline-derived CDR1 and CDR2 are LNHDA and SQIVND (reference sequence). TCRdb keeps only in-frame clones here, not all; method: immunoSEQ multiplex PCR. The table lists over 70,000 clones, about 86% of them singletons. Findings and caveats of the study: Expanded clones were, on average, more numerous in CD8+ T cells than in CD4+. Clonal expansion by week 6 occurred in CD4+ and CD8+ blood T cells (at 0.1 to 3.0 mg/kg).

For this clone: Its antigen is as yet unknown.

V gene TRBV19 combines with J gene TRBJ2-3; 14 positions match TRBD2. The sequence was obtained from an adult with an advanced solid tumor such as melanoma, head and neck, liver or kidney cancer. Source: CD4+ or CD8+ T cells sorted from blood, taken in a trial of the OX40 agonist ivuxolimab. The CDR3 region has the DNA TGTGCCAGGACAGGGGGACTAGCGGGAGTCCCGAATACGCAGTATTTT. Amino acid sequence: CARTGGLAGVPNTQYF.